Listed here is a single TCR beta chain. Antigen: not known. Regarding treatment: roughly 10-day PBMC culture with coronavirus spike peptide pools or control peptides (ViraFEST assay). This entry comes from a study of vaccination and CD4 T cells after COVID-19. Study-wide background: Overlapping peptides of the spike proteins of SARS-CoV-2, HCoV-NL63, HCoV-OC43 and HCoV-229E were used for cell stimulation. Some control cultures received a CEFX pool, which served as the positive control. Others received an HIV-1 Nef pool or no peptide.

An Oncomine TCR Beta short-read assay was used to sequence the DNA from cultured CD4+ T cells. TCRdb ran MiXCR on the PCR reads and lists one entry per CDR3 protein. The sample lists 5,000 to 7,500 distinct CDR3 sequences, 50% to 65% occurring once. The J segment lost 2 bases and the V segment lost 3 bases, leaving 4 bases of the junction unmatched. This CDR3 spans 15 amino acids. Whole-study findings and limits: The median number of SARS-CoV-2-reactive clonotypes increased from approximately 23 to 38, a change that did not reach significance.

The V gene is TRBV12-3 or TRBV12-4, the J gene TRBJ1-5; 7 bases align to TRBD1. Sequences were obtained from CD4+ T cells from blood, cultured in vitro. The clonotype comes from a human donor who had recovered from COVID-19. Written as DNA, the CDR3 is TGTGCCAGCAGTTTGACAGGGCCGGGCAATCAGCCCCAGCATTTT. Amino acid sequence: CASSLTGPGNQPQHF.